The T cell receptor (beta chain) described here comes from a study of blood T cell repertoires in COVID-19. In the study overall: PBMCs, B-cell-depleted T cells, or T cells provided the cDNA or gDNA that made up the material.

The table came from immunoSEQ multiplex PCR; TCRdb's copy has only in-frame clones and leaves some out. The data hold some 310,000 clones, with 89% observed a single time. Cohorts were assigned according to the clinical history that participants reported. CDR1 LNHDA and CDR2 SQIVND come from the germline V gene (reference sequence). This CDR3 has 17 residues. J was trimmed by 2 bases and V by 3 bases; bases with no gene match: 11. The sample was PBMCs or T cells enriched from blood (not recorded which). V usage is TRBV19 and J usage is TRBJ1-2, with 8 bases fitting TRBD1. The TCR was taken from a woman aged 30 to 39 who had recovered from COVID-19. The CDR3 loop is CASSITGQGPVNYGYTF. CDR3 bases: TGTGCCAGTAGTATTACCGGACAGGGACCCGTGAACTATGGCTACACCTTC.